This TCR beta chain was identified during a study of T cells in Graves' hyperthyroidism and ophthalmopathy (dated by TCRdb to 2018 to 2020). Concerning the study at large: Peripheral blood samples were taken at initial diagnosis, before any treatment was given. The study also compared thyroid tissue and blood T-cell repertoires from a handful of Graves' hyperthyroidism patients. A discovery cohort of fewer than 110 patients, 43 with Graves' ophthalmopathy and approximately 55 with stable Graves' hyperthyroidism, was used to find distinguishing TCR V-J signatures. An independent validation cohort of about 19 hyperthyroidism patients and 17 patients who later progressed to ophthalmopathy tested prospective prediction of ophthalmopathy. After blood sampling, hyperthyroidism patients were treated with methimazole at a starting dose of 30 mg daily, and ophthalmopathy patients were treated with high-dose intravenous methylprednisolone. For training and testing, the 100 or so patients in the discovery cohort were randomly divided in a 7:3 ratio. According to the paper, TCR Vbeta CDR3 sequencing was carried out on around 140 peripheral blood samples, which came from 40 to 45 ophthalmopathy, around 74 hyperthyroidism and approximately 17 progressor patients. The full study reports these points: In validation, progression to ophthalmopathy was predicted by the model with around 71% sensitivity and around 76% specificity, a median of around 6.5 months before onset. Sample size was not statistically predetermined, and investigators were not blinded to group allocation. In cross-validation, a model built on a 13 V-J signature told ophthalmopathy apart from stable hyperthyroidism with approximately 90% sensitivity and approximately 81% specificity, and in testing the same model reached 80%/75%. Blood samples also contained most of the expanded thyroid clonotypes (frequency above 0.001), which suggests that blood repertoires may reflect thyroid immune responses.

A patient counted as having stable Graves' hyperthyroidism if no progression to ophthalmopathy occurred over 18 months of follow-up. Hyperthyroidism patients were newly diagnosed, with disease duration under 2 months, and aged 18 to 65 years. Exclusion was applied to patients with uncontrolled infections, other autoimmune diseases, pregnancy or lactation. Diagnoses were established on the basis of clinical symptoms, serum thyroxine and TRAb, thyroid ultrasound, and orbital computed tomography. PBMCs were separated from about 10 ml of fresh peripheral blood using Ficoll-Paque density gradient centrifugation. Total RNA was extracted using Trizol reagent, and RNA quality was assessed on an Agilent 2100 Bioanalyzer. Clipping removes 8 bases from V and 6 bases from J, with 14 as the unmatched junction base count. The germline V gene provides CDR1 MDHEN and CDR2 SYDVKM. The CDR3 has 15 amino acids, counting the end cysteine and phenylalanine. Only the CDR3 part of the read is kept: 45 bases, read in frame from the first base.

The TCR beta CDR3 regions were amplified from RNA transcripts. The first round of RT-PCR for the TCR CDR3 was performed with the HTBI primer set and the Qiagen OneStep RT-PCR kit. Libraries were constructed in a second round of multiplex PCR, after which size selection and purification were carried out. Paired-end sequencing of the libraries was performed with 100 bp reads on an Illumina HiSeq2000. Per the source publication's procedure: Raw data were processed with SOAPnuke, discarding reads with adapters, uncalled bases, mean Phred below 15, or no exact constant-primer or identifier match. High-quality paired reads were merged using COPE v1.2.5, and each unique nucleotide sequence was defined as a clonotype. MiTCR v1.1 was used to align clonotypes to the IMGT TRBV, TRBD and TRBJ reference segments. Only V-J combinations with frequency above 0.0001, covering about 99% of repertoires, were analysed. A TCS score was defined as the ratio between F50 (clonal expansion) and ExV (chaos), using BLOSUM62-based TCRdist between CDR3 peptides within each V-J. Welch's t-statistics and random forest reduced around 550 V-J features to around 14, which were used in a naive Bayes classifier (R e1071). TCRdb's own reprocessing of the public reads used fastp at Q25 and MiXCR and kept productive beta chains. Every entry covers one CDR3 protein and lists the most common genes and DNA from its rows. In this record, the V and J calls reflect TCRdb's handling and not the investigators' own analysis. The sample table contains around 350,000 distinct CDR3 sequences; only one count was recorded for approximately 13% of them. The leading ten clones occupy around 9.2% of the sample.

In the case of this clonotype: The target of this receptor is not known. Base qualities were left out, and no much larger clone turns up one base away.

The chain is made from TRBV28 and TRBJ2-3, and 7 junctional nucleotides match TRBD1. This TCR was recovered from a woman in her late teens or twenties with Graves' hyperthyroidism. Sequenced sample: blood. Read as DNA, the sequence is TGTGCCAGCCCGCCAGGGGGAAAAGAATCCGATACGCAGTATTTT. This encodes CASPPGGKESDTQYF.